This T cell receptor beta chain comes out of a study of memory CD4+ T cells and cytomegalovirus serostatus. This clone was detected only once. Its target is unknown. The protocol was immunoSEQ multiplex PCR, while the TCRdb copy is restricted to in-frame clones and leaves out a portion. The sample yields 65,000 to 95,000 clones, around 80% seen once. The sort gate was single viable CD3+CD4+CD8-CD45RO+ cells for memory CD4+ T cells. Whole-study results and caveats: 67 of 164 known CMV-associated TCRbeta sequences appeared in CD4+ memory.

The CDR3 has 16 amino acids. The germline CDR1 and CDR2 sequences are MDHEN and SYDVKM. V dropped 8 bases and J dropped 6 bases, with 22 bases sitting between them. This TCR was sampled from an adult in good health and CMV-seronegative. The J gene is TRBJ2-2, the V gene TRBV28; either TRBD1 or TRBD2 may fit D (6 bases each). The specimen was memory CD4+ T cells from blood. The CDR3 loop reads CASYLKLGGGAGELFF. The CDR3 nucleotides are TGTGCCAGCTACCTTAAGTTGGGGGGCGGGGCCGGGGAGCTGTTTTTT.